This T cell receptor beta chain was captured by sequencing in a study of circulating and synovial CD4+ cells in juvenile arthritis. Whole-study findings and limits: These repertoires were less diverse than bulk blood CD4 repertoires.

In the case of this clone: Its antigen is unknown.

The germline gives CDR1 MNHNY, CDR2 SVGAGI (reference sequence). The CDR3 sequence is 13 residues long. V gave up 6 bases and J gave up 8 bases; unmatched junction bases: 7. Sequencing used immunoSEQ multiplex PCR; TCRdb keeps in-frame clones, though not all of them. The sample lists some 35,000 clones, approximately 93% occurring once. This clonotype was obtained from a human donor with juvenile idiopathic arthritis. The source material was CD4+ T cells from blood. This chain uses TRBV6-6 with TRBJ2-1, with TRBD2 identical over 7 bases. For the CDR3, the DNA is TGTGCCAGCAGAGCGGGGACGATCTATGAGCAGTTCTTC. Its protein is CASRAGTIYEQFF.